One sample yielded the 16 T cell receptor beta chains listed below, sequenced in a study of blood T cells in healthy people across ages. PCR was performed a second time for roughly 7 to 11 cycles using a sample-barcoded 5' primer and a J-beta primer mix. MiXCR, applied by TCRdb to the 5' RACE reads, yields one record per CDR3 protein. The sample shows approximately 800,000 distinct CDR3 sequences, roughly 24% of them seen only once. These records were also assigned to another study, of T cells of mothers and their children.

The sequencing sample was made of blood. All receptors derive from a boy younger than 18 in good health.

The chain recombines TRBV11-2 with TRBJ2-4, with a possible D match to TRBD1 (6 bases). Per germline, CDR1 SGHAT and CDR2 FQNNGV. The CDR3 contains 15 residues. Trimming left V 4 bases short and J 3 bases short, with 13 bases between. The CDR3, as DNA: TGTGCCAGCAGCTCGACCACAGGGTTCAAAAACATTCAGTACTTC. Translation gives CASSSTTGFKNIQYF.

V usage is TRBV5-1 and J usage is TRBJ2-5, with TRBD1 matching over 11 bases. V was pared by 2 bases and J by 4 bases, with 4 bases of the junction left unmatched. The CDR3 sequence is 15 residues long. In germline, CDR1 is SGHRS, CDR2 YFSETQ. CDR3 nucleotide sequence: TGCGCCAGCAGCTTTTCGGGACAGGGGGGAGAGACCCAGTACTTC. Translating it yields CASSFSGQGGETQYF.

The chain joins TRBV3-1 to TRBJ2-1; perhaps TRBD2 as D (6 bases). Looked up from germline, CDR1 is LGHDT and CDR2 is YNNKEL (reference sequence). The CDR3 covers 17 residues. Trimming stripped 5 bases from V and 0 bases from J, with 17 bases between. Here the CDR3 DNA reads TGTGCCAGCAGCTACACGGTAGGTAGCGGCTCCTACAATGAGCAGTTCTTC. Amino acids: CASSYTVGSGSYNEQFF.

This clonotype has just a few counts. The V gene is TRBV2, the J gene TRBJ2-1, with D tentatively TRBD2 (6 bases). This CDR3 spans 16 amino acids. The germline V gene has CDR1 SNHLY and CDR2 FYNNEI. V lost 2 bases, J lost 5 bases, and 16 bases lay in between. The CDR3 DNA reads as TGTGCCAGCAGTGAATCGCGGCGGGGAAAAAACAATGAGCAGTTCTTC. As protein: CASSESRRGKNNEQFF.

This clonotype was counted only a few times. Here the CDR3 DNA reads TGCAGTGCTAGAGATCTCGGGCTAGCGGGGGGGTATGAGCAGTTCTTC. This sequence encodes CSARDLGLAGGYEQFF. The rearrangement links TRBV20-1 to TRBJ2-1, with TRBD2 identical over 12 bases. V trimming: 0 bases; J trimming: 8 bases; junction bases outside the gene matches: 8. Germline CDR1 reads DFQATT; CDR2 reads SNEGSKA (reference sequence). The CDR3 consists of 16 residues.

The chain recombines TRBV10-3 with TRBJ2-7; D unclear. CDR1 and CDR2 from the germline V gene are ENHRY and SYGVKD. With 3 bases removed from V and 2 bases from J, the gap between germline ends came to 14 bases. This CDR3 has 15 residues. CDR3 sequence: CAISDLLVLTYEQYF. CDR3 nucleotide sequence: TGTGCCATCAGTGATCTTCTAGTTTTAACCTACGAGCAGTACTTC.

The gene calls are TRBV12-3 or TRBV12-4 and TRBJ1-2; D gene unclear. Trimming cost V 6 bases and J 0 bases, with 11 bases left between them. The CDR3 has 14 residues. The CDR3 DNA is TGTGCCAGCAGCCCAGACATCTCTAACTATGGCTACACCTTC. It yields the protein CASSPDISNYGYTF.

The J gene is TRBJ1-1, the V gene TRBV20-1; D ambiguous. Germline assignment: CDR1 DFQATT and CDR2 SNEGSKA (reference sequence). The V end lost 6 bases, the J end lost 4 bases, and 15 bases lay between the germline ends. The length of the CDR3 is 13 residues. The CDR3: CSAILGPFTEAFF. The CDR3 DNA reads TGCAGTGCAATACTAGGGCCGTTCACTGAAGCTTTCTTT.

This sequence joins TRBV4-1 and TRBJ2-5; 12 bases align to TRBD2. CDR1 and CDR2 from the germline V gene are MGHRA and YSYEKL. Trimming took 2 bases from V and 3 from J; bases not matched to a gene: 10. The CDR3 spans 18 residues. The CDR3 spells CASSQYYLAGGQEETQYF. CDR3 sequence (DNA): TGCGCCAGCAGCCAATATTACCTAGCGGGGGGGCAGGAAGAGACCCAGTACTTC.

V gene TRBV28 combines with J gene TRBJ2-5, with D possibly being TRBD2 (6 bases). Germline V gene data show CDR1 as MDHEN and CDR2 as SYDVKM. This CDR3 contains 16 residues. V was trimmed by 4 bases and J by 3 bases, leaving 18 bases between them. The DNA for the CDR3 is TGTGCCAGCAGTTCCCCCCTGACCGGGGGAAAAGAGACCCAGTACTTC. Translated: CASSSPLTGGKETQYF.

This clonotype was seen a handful of times. The chain carries TRBV4-2 and TRBJ1-1; tentatively, D is TRBD1 (5 bases). The CDR3 runs to 15 residues. The V end lost 4 bases, the J end lost 3 bases, and 15 bases lay between the germline ends. Germline V gives CDR1 LGHNA, CDR2 YNFKEQ. The CDR3 region has the DNA TGTGCCAGCAGCCTACATCCTGGAGGGGACACTGAAGCTTTCTTT. Its protein is CASSLHPGGDTEAFF.

This clonotype has more than one count but fewer than ten. The chain links TRBV5-1 to TRBJ2-2; unclear D gene. The CDR3 covers 15 residues. Per the germline V gene, CDR1 is SGHRS and CDR2 is YFSETQ. V lost 1 base and J lost 0, with 7 bases in between. The DNA of the CDR3 is TGCGCCAGCAGCTTGTATAACGCGAACACCGGGGAGCTGTTTTTT. This encodes CASSLYNANTGELFF.

This chain connects TRBV6-5 to TRBJ2-1; D remains unclear. The DNA end lines up better with TRBJ2-7; the J call may be wrong. The germline V gene encodes CDR1 MNHEY and CDR2 SVGAGI. This CDR3 region has 14 residues. DNA for the CDR3: TGTGCCAGCAGCCCGATTGCACAGTACTACGAGCAGTACTTC. Translation: CASSPIAQYYEQYF.

At least ten counts were recorded for this clonotype. The J gene is TRBJ2-7, the V gene TRBV18; a weak D match, TRBD1 (6 bases). In germline, CDR1 is KGHSH, CDR2 LQKENI. CDR3 length: 15 amino acids. Trimming pared 2 bases from V and 7 bases from J, leaving 18 bases between. The chain's CDR3 is CASSPGATGSEEQYF. In nucleotides, the CDR3 is TGTGCCAGCTCACCAGGAGCAACAGGGTCGGAGGAGCAGTACTTC.

This clonotype appeared a few times. This sequence joins TRBV2 and TRBJ2-5, with TRBD2 matching 10 bases. The better agreement between TRBJ2-1 and the DNA end casts doubt on the J call. CDR3 length: 16 amino acids. Germline CDR1 reads SNHLY; CDR2 reads FYNNEI. CDR3 DNA sequence: TGTGCCAGCAGCCCTGGGAGGATAGCGGGGGGCAATGAGCAGTTCTTC. Translated, it gives CASSPGRIAGGNEQFF.

The chain links TRBV2 to TRBJ2-3, with D possibly being TRBD1 (5 bases). CDR1 is SNHLY, CDR2 FYNNEI, per germline. The ends were cut back, 2 bases at V and 4 bases at J, with 16 bases in the middle. The CDR3 extends over 16 amino acids. The CDR3 bases are TGTGCCAGCAGTGAAAGGGGCCACATCCCGGCAGATACGCAGTATTTT. It codes for CASSERGHIPADTQYF.